Shown below are 9 T cell receptor beta chains from a single sample sequenced in a study of response to subunit inactivated influenza vaccine. TCRdb independently ran MiXCR on the RT-PCR reads; one entry per CDR3 protein. The repertoire has roughly 460,000 distinct CDR3 sequences, approximately 11% of them found once; the top ten carry approximately 12%. Sequences were derived from PBMCs from blood, sampled roughly 48 days after vaccination. These receptors were obtained from a man aged 45-65 years who received an inactivated influenza vaccine.

V usage is TRBV4-3 and J usage is TRBJ2-7, with 9 bases matching TRBD1. There are 15 residues in the CDR3. Germline loops: CDR1 LGHNA, CDR2 YSLEER. Trimming at V came to 3 bases and at J to 2 bases, leaving 5 bases not matched to a gene. The CDR3 spells CASSHGQGPTYEQYF. CDR3 DNA sequence: TGCGCCAGCAGCCATGGACAGGGGCCAACCTACGAGCAGTACTTC.

This clonotype was seen ten or more times. A junction end diverges from the germline sequence, so it may reflect a read error. As DNA, the CDR3 is TGTGCCAGCTCCCGGGACGCAAGTTACGAGCAGTACTTC. Amino acids: CASSRDASYEQYF. V is TRBV5-1 and J is TRBJ2-7, with D perhaps TRBD1 or TRBD2 (5 bases each). The CDR3 runs 13 residues. The germline CDR1 and CDR2 sequences are SGHRS and YFSETQ.

This clonotype was seen ten or more times. The chain combines TRBV15 with TRBJ1-5; D not certain. Between the trimmed V and J ends, which lost 3 bases and 5 bases, there was a span of 8 bases. The germline gives CDR1 LNHNV, CDR2 YYDKDF (reference sequence). CDR3 length equals 13 residues. Written as DNA, the CDR3 is TGTGCCACCAGCAGCAGTACGGATCAGCCCCAGCATTTT. Its translation is CATSSSTDQPQHF. Variable domain in full (rest from reference TRBV15 and TRBJ1-5): DAMVIQNPRYQVTQFGKPVTLSCSQTLNHNVMYWYQQKSSQAPKLLFHYYDKDFNNEADTPDNFQSRRPNTSFCFLDIRSPGLGDTAMYLCATSSSTDQPQHFGDGTRLSIL.

In its sample, this clonotype was seen a few times. The V and J genes are TRBV28 and TRBJ2-7; D might be TRBD1 (5 bases). V gave up 0 bases and J gave up 6 bases, with 12 bases separating them. CDR1 is MDHEN, CDR2 SYDVKM, per germline. This CDR3 contains 14 residues. CDR3 amino acids: CASSLWGLDREQYF. The CDR3 region has the DNA TGTGCCAGCAGTTTATGGGGGCTAGACCGCGAGCAGTACTTC. The full variable domain, with the rest looked up from reference TRBV28 and TRBJ2-7, is DVKVTQSSRYLVKRTGEKVFLECVQDMDHENMFWYRQDPGLGLRLIYFSYDVKMKEKGDIPEGYSVSREKKERFSLILESASTNQTSMYLCASSLWGLDREQYFGPGTRLTVT.

The table lists this clonotype with a few counts. The chain carries TRBV5-1 and TRBJ2-7, with 12 bases lining up with TRBD2. Germline-derived CDR1 and CDR2 are SGHRS and YFSETQ. J gave up 4 bases and V 2 bases, and 4 bases lay outside the gene matches. This CDR3 is built from 15 residues. CDR3 residues: CASSFDGLAGYEQYF. In nucleotides, the CDR3 is TGCGCCAGCAGCTTTGACGGACTAGCGGGGTACGAGCAGTACTTC.

This clonotype was picked up a small number of times. The J gene is TRBJ2-3, the V gene TRBV7-9; D is unresolved. The CDR3 is 16 amino acids. The germline V gene has CDR1 SEHNR and CDR2 FQNEAQ (reference sequence). V lost 0 bases to trimming and J lost 0 bases, with 10 bases between them. This chain's CDR3 is CASSLAASTSTDTQYF. CDR3 coding DNA: TGTGCCAGCAGCTTAGCGGCCTCAACTAGCACAGATACGCAGTATTTT. The full variable domain, its missing parts supplied by reference TRBV7-9 and TRBJ2-3, is DTGVSQNPRHKITKRGQNVTFRCDPISEHNRLYWYRQTLGQGPEFLTYFQNEAQLEKSRLLSDRFSAERPKGSFSTLEIQRTEQGDSAMYLCASSLAASTSTDTQYFGPGTRLTVL.

Only a few counts were recorded for this clonotype. The chain joins TRBV5-1 to TRBJ1-2, with 7 bases aligning to TRBD1. The CDR3 covers 15 residues. The V gene end was trimmed by 0 bases and the J gene end by 4 bases; junction bases not matched to a gene: 6. Germline CDR1 and CDR2: SGHRS and YFSETQ. The CDR3: CASSLERGRGYGYTF. CDR3 nucleotide sequence: TGCGCCAGCAGCTTGGAGAGGGGGCGCGGCTATGGCTACACCTTC.

This sequence joins TRBV2 and TRBJ2-5; D unclear. Trimming left V 5 bases short and J 0 bases short, with 10 bases between. This CDR3 has 14 amino acids. The germline gives CDR1 SNHLY, CDR2 FYNNEI. The CDR3, as DNA: TGTGCCAGCAGTCACACGACGAACCAAGAGACCCAGTACTTC. Translating it yields CASSHTTNQETQYF.

This chain links TRBV5-1 with TRBJ2-3; D unclear. The germline V gene encodes CDR1 SGHRS and CDR2 YFSETQ. Between the trimmed V and J ends, which lost 0 bases and 3 bases, there was a span of 11 bases. The CDR3 length is 15 residues. The CDR3 sequence: CASSLEAGSTDTQYF. DNA of the CDR3: TGCGCCAGCAGCTTGGAGGCCGGGTCGACAGATACGCAGTATTTT.